The rows below give T cell receptor beta chains drawn from one sample of a study of T cells in Graves' hyperthyroidism and ophthalmopathy. MiXCR was run by TCRdb on the multiplex PCR reads, yielding one entry per CDR3 protein. Among about 340,000 distinct CDR3 sequences listed, about 21% were seen once. Sequencing input: blood. The receptors were sampled from a woman aged 50 to 60 with Graves' hyperthyroidism. CDR3s include the opening cysteine and the closing phenylalanine or tryptophan. Fields, in order: J gene, clone size, D gene, V gene, CDR3 protein, CDR3 DNA. A D gene is named only where the DNA matches it firmly. Part of the rows lack a size; the others show once, few, many or a class for expanded clones.

j_call: TRBJ2-6
clone_size: .
d_call: .
v_call: TRBV10-3
cdr3_aa: CAISDTTGANVLTF
cdr3_nt: TGTGCCATCAGTGACACGACTGGGGCCAACGTCCTGACTTTC

j_call: TRBJ2-7
clone_size: .
d_call: .
v_call: TRBV2
cdr3_aa: CASSYQNGSVTYEQYF
cdr3_nt: TGTGCCAGCAGTTACCAAAACGGGAGTGTCACCTACGAGCAGTACTTC

j_call: TRBJ2-6
clone_size: many
d_call: .
v_call: TRBV12-3/TRBV12-4
cdr3_aa: CASSFHSEANVLTF
cdr3_nt: TGTGCCAGCAGTTTTCACAGCGAGGCCAACGTCCTGACTTTC

j_call: TRBJ2-3
clone_size: few
d_call: .
v_call: TRBV5-5
cdr3_aa: CASSLDDRSLGTQYF
cdr3_nt: TGTGCCAGCAGCTTGGACGACAGGTCACTGGGTACGCAGTATTTT

j_call: TRBJ1-4
clone_size: many
d_call: .
v_call: TRBV28
cdr3_aa: CASSLKNREKLFF
cdr3_nt: TGTGCCAGCAGTTTGAAGAACCGTGAAAAACTGTTTTTT

j_call: TRBJ2-7
clone_size: .
d_call: .
v_call: TRBV4-1
cdr3_aa: CASSQDRDGAYEQYF
cdr3_nt: TGCGCCAGCAGCCAAGATCGGGACGGGGCCTACGAGCAGTACTTC

j_call: TRBJ2-1
clone_size: many
d_call: TRBD2
v_call: TRBV12-3/TRBV12-4
cdr3_aa: CASSLRLATSLGEQFF
cdr3_nt: TGTGCCAGCTCCCTTAGACTAGCGACCTCACTCGGTGAGCAGTTCTTC

j_call: TRBJ2-7
clone_size: many
d_call: .
v_call: TRBV20-1
cdr3_aa: CSARVRGFAREQYF
cdr3_nt: TGCAGTGCTAGAGTCAGGGGATTCGCTCGGGAGCAGTACTTC

j_call: TRBJ2-3
clone_size: .
d_call: TRBD2
v_call: TRBV29-1
cdr3_aa: CSAKGLAGTDTQYF
cdr3_nt: TGCAGCGCAAAAGGACTAGCGGGCACAGATACGCAGTATTTT

j_call: TRBJ2-7
clone_size: many
d_call: TRBD2
v_call: TRBV28
cdr3_aa: CASSLWGAGGYEQYF
cdr3_nt: TGTGCCAGCAGTTTATGGGGAGCGGGGGGGTACGAGCAGTACTTC

j_call: TRBJ2-7
clone_size: few
d_call: TRBD2
v_call: TRBV2
cdr3_aa: CASSVTPRGLAENSYEQYF
cdr3_nt: TGTGCCAGCAGTGTAACCCCCAGAGGACTAGCGGAAAACTCCTACGAGCAGTACTTC

j_call: TRBJ2-2
clone_size: .
d_call: TRBD1
v_call: TRBV24-1
cdr3_aa: CATSDLSSSGQGRTGELFF
cdr3_nt: TGTGCCACCAGTGATTTGAGCTCTTCGGGACAGGGACGCACCGGGGAGCTGTTTTTT

j_call: TRBJ1-3
clone_size: many
d_call: .
v_call: TRBV28
cdr3_aa: CASSLWQGGNTIYF
cdr3_nt: TGTGCCAGCAGTTTATGGCAGGGAGGAAACACCATATATTTT

j_call: TRBJ2-1
clone_size: few
d_call: TRBD1
v_call: TRBV10-2
cdr3_aa: CASSTGVNEQFF
cdr3_nt: TGCGCCAGCAGTACAGGGGTGAATGAGCAGTTCTTC

j_call: TRBJ2-7
clone_size: .
d_call: .
v_call: TRBV20-1
cdr3_aa: CSVKGASYEQYF
cdr3_nt: TGCAGTGTAAAGGGTGCTTCCTACGAGCAGTACTTC

j_call: TRBJ2-6
clone_size: .
d_call: .
v_call: TRBV3-1
cdr3_aa: CASSQISGANVLTF
cdr3_nt: TGTGCCAGCAGCCAAATCTCTGGGGCCAACGTCCTGACTTTC

j_call: TRBJ2-5
clone_size: few
d_call: .
v_call: TRBV5-6
cdr3_aa: CASSSLARDQETQYF
cdr3_nt: TGTGCCAGCAGCTCGTTAGCGAGGGATCAAGAGACCCAGTACTTC